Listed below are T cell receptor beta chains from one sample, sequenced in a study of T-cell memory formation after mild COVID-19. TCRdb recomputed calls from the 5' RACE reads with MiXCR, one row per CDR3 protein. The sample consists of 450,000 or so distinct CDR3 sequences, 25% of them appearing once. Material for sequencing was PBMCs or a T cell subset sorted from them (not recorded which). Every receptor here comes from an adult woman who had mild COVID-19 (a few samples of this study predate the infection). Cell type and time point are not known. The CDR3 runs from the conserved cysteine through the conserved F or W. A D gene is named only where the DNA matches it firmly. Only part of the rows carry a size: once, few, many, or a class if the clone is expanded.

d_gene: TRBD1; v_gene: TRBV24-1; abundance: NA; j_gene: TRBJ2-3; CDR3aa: CATREPGQTFFF; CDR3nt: TGTGCCACCAGGGAACCGGGACAGACGTTTTTCTTT
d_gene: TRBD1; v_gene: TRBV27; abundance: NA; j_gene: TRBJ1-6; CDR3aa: CASSLWVGRGDSPLHF; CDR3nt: TGTGCCAGCAGTTTATGGGTTGGCAGGGGGGATTCACCCCTCCACTTT
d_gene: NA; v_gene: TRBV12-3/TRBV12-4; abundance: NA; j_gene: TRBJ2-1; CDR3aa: CGSTGESGDYNEQFF; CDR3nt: TGTGGCAGCACCGGGGAGTCGGGAGATTACAATGAGCAGTTCTTC
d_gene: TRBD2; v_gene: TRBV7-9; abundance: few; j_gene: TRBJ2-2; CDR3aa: CASGLAGTGELFF; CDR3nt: TGTGCCAGCGGACTAGCGGGGACCGGGGAGCTGTTTTTT
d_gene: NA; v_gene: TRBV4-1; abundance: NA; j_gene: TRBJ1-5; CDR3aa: CASSQLAGGNQPQHF; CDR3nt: TGCGCCAGCAGCCAGCTGGCGGGGGGCAATCAGCCCCAGCATTTT
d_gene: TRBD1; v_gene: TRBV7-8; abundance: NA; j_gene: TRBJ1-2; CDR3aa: CASSTSQGAHYGYTF; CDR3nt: TGTGCCAGCAGCACCTCACAGGGGGCCCACTATGGCTACACCTTC
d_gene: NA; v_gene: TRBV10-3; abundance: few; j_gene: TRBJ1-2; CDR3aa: CASSAGAQGGYTF; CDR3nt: TGTGCCTCCTCAGCGGGGGCGCAAGGCGGCTACACCTTC
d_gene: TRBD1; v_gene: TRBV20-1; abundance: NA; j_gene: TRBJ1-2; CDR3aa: CSAPQGAGYGYTF; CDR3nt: TGCAGTGCCCCCCAGGGGGCGGGATATGGCTACACCTTC
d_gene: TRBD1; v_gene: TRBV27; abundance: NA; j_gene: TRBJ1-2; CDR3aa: CASSPRTGGRYYGYTF; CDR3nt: TGTGCCAGCAGTCCCCGGACAGGGGGTCGGTACTATGGCTACACCTTC
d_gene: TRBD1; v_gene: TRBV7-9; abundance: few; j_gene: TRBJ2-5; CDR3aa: CASTPFGQVETQYF; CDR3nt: TGTGCCAGCACCCCGTTTGGACAGGTCGAGACCCAGTACTTC
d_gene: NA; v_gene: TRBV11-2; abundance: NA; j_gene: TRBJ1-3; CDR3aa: CASSPSLGSGNTIYF; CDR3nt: TGTGCCAGCAGCCCTTCCTTAGGCTCTGGAAACACCATATATTTT
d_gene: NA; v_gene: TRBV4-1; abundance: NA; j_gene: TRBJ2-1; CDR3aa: CASSQDRPGYNEQFF; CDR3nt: TGCGCCAGCAGCCAAGATCGTCCGGGCTACAATGAGCAGTTCTTC
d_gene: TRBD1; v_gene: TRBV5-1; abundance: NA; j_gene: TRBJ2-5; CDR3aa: CASSFGTGLETQYF; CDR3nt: TGCGCCAGCAGCTTCGGGACAGGGTTAGAGACCCAGTACTTC
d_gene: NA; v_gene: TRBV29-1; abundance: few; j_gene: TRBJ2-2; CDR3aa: CSVRRTGNTGELFF; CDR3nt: TGCAGCGTCCGTCGGACTGGGAACACCGGGGAGCTGTTTTTT
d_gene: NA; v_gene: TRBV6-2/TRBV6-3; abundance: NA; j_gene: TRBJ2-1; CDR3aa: CASRTVTDGSSYNEQFF; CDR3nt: TGTGCCAGCAGGACAGTAACGGACGGGAGCTCCTACAATGAGCAGTTCTTC
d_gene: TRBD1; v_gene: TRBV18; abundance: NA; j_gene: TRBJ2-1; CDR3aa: CASSPGQGLFAYNEQFF; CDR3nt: TGTGCCAGCTCACCAGGACAGGGCCTTTTCGCCTACAATGAGCAGTTCTTC
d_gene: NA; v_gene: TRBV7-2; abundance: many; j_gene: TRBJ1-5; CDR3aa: CASSLEGDLNQPQHF; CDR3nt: TGTGCCAGCAGCTTAGAGGGGGATCTGAATCAGCCCCAGCATTTT
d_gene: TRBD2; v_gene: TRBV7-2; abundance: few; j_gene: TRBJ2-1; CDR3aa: CASSNRGTSGSREQFF; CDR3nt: TGTGCCAGCAGCAACCGTGGGACTAGCGGGAGCCGGGAGCAGTTCTTC
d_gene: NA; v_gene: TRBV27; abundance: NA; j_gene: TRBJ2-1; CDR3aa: CASSEGIVGVGEQFF; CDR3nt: TGTGCCAGCAGCGAAGGGATCGTCGGAGTGGGTGAGCAGTTCTTC
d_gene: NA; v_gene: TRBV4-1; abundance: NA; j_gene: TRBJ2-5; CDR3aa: CASSQALGQTIQETQYF; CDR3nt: TGCGCCAGCAGCCAAGCCCTGGGGCAGACTATCCAAGAGACCCAGTACTTC
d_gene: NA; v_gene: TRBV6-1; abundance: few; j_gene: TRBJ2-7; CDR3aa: CASSGSGASYEQYF; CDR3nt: TGTGCCAGCAGTGGTTCCGGGGCGTCCTACGAGCAGTACTTC
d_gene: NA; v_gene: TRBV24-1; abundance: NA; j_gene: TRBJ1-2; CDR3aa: CATSDLSGTYGYTF; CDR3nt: TGTGCCACCAGTGATCTTTCAGGAACCTATGGCTACACCTTC
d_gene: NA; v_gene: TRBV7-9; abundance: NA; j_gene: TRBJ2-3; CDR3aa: CASSASRDTQYF; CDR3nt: TGTGCCAGCAGCGCCTCGCGAGATACGCAGTATTTT
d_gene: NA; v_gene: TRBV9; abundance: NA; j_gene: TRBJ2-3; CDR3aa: CASSALFVDPSTDTQYF; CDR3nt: TGTGCCAGCAGCGCCCTATTCGTGGACCCGAGCACAGATACGCAGTATTTT
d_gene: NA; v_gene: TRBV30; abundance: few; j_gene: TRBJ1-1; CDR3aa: CAWDRWGAEAFF; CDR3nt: TGTGCCTGGGATCGTTGGGGGGCTGAAGCTTTCTTT
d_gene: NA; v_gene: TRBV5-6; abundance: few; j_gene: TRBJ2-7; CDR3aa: CASSLTYRGAQYF; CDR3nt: TGTGCCAGCAGCTTGACGTATAGGGGCGCCCAGTACTTC
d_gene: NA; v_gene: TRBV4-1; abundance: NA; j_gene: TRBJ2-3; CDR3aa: CASSQEGDRRYTQYF; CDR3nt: TGCGCCAGCAGCCAAGAAGGGGACCGCAGGTATACGCAGTATTTT
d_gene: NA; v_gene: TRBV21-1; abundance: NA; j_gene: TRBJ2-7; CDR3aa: CASSPQIIPYEQYF; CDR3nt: TGTGCCAGCAGCCCACAAATAATACCCTACGAGCAGTACTTC
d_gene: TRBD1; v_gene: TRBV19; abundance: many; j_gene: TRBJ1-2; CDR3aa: CASNRDRVSGYTF; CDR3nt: TGTGCCAGTAACCGGGACAGGGTGAGTGGCTACACCTTC
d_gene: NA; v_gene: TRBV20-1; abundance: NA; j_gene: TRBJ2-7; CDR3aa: CSARFLNSYEQYF; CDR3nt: TGCAGTGCTAGGTTCTTGAACTCCTACGAGCAGTACTTC
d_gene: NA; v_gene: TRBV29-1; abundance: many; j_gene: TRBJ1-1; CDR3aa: CSVEPPARKTEAFF; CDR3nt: TGCAGCGTTGAACCGCCCGCGAGGAAGACTGAAGCTTTCTTT
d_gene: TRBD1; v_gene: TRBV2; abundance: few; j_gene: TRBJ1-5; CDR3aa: CASSPDRVNSNQPQHF; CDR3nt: TGTGCCAGCAGTCCGGACAGGGTAAATAGCAATCAGCCCCAGCATTTT
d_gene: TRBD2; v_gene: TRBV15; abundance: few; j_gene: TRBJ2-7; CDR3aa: CATSTGLDAYEQYF; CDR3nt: TGTGCCACCAGCACAGGACTAGACGCCTACGAGCAGTACTTC
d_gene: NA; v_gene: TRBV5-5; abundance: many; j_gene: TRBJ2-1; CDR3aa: CASSNKPFNEQFF; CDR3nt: TGTGCCAGCTCCAACAAACCCTTTAATGAGCAGTTCTTC
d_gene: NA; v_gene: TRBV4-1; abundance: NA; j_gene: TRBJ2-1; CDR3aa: CASSLTSQSYNEQFF; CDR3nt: TGCGCCAGCAGCCTGACTTCGCAGTCTTACAATGAGCAGTTCTTC
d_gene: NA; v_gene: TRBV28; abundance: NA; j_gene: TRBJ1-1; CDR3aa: CASSPPNRETGAFF; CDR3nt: TGTGCCAGCAGCCCCCCCAACCGGGAGACGGGAGCTTTCTTT
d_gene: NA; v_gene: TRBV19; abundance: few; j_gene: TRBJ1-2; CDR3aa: CASSMGLILGGYTF; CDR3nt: TGTGCCAGTAGTATGGGTCTTATCCTTGGAGGCTACACCTTC
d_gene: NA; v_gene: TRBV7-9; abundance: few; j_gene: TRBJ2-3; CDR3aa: CASSFGPGLSDTQYF; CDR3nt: TGTGCCAGCAGCTTCGGGCCTGGGTTGTCAGATACGCAGTATTTT
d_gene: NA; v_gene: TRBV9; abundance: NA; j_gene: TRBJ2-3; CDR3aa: CASSVAVGGDTQYF; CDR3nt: TGTGCCAGCAGCGTAGCTGTCGGGGGAGATACGCAGTATTTT
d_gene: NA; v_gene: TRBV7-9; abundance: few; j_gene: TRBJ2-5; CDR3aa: CASSLAWGQETQYF; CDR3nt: TGTGCCAGCAGCTTAGCGTGGGGGCAAGAGACCCAGTACTTC
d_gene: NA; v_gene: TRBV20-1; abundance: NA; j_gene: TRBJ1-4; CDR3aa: CSAVGGLEKLFF; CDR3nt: TGCAGTGCCGTCGGGGGGCTTGAAAAACTGTTTTTT
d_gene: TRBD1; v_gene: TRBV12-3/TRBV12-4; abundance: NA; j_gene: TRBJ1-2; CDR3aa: CATVRQGRNYGYTF; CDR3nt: TGTGCCACCGTCAGACAGGGCCGGAACTATGGCTACACCTTC
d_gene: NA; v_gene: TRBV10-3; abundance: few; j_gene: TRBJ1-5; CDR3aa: CAISQGLESNQPQHF; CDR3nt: TGTGCCATCAGCCAGGGACTGGAAAGCAATCAGCCCCAGCATTTT
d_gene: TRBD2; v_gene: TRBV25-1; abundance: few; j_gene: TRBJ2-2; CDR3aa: CASSRGLAVGELFF; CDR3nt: TGTGCCAGCAGCAGGGGACTAGCGGTCGGGGAGCTGTTTTTT
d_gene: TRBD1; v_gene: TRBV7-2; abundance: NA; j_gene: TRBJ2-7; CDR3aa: CASSLLGQELLQYF; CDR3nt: TGTGCCAGCAGCTTACTGGGACAGGAGCTACTGCAGTACTTC